This T cell receptor (beta chain) comes out of a study of CD8 T cells in Susac syndrome (dated by TCRdb to between 2018 and 2020). About the full investigation: Whether CD8+ T cell activation and differentiation in Susac syndrome was antigen driven was tested using repertoire sequencing. CD8+ T cell repertoire clonality was compared between approximately 12 healthy donors, roughly 14 Susac syndrome patients and fewer than 19 multiple sclerosis patients.

RNA was extracted using the RNeasy kit, and roughly 0.5 to 1 ug of the RNA was reverse transcribed with random hexamers. The immunoSEQ multiplex PCR assay, which covers 54 Vbeta and 13 Jbeta segments, was used to amplify TCR beta CDR3 regions. To correct PCR amplification bias, a synthetic template baseline was used for both primer optimization and computational correction. On the study's bioinformatics: Reads were annotated to V, D and J genes according to IMGT and were analyzed with immunoSEQ Analyzer, with only productive sequences retained. Clonality was calculated as one minus the Shannon entropy normalized by log2 of the number of productive unique sequences. Public and private clones were assessed among the 100 most prevalent clones of each patient and control. Clones were defined as Susac-specific if absent from the healthy and MS cohorts, from approximately 1,100 published viral clones and from other ImmuneACCESS disease sequences. TCRdb's own reprocessing of the public reads used fastp at Q25 and MiXCR and kept productive beta chains. Each entry merges the rows of one CDR3 protein and shows their most common DNA and genes. These V and J calls are TCRdb output, not the study's own analysis. In all, the sample holds hundreds of thousands of distinct CDR3 sequences, and approximately 91% of those were seen once. The ten most abundant clones make up around 0.18% of the sample.

High-throughput TCR beta sequencing profiled peripheral blood CD8+ and CD4+ T cells from healthy donors, Susac syndrome patients and multiple sclerosis patients. Treatment-naive patients with stable or active relapsing-remitting disease fulfilling revised McDonald criteria were used as multiple sclerosis controls. Bulk CD8+ and CD4+ T cells were purified by magnetic negative isolation, while CD8+ TEMRA cells were enriched using FACS. Blood was drawn into EDTA tubes, processed within 24 hours, and PBMCs were isolated by density gradient centrifugation. PBMCs intended for TCR sequencing were cryopreserved in liquid nitrogen and were subsequently thawed in a 37 degrees C water bath. Purity of sorted or isolated CD4+, CD8+ and CD8+ TEMRA cells was at least 90%. From the cysteine through the phenylalanine, the CDR3 covers 16 amino acids. Of all the DNA, just the CDR3 is kept, 48 bases in frame from base 1. As encoded in the germline V gene (reference sequence), CDR1 is PRHDT while CDR2 is FYEKMQ. V lost 4 bases and J lost 6 bases, and the count of bases not matched to a germline gene is 8.

Findings and caveats that apply to the study as a whole: The TCR sequencing and HLA analysis was acknowledged to have included a relatively small number of individuals.

Comments on this clonotype: Its antigen is not yet known. Base quality data are lacking; no much larger clone is found one base away.

The sequenced material came from CD8+ T cells from PBMCs. This receptor was identified in a human donor with multiple sclerosis. The rearrangement combines TRBV13 with TRBJ2-2, with 10 bases in between that match TRBD1. The nucleotides read TGTGCCAGCAGCTCCCGGGACAGGGGTCCCGCCGGGGAGCTGTTTTTT. It specifies CASSSRDRGPAGELFF. Full variable domain (CDR3 extended with the reference TRBV13 and TRBJ2-2 proteins): AAGVIQSPRHLIKEKRETATLKCYPIPRHDTVYWYQQGPGQDPQFLISFYEKMQSDKGSIPDRFSAQQFSDYHSELNMSSLELGDSALYFCASSSRDRGPAGELFFGEGSRLTVL.